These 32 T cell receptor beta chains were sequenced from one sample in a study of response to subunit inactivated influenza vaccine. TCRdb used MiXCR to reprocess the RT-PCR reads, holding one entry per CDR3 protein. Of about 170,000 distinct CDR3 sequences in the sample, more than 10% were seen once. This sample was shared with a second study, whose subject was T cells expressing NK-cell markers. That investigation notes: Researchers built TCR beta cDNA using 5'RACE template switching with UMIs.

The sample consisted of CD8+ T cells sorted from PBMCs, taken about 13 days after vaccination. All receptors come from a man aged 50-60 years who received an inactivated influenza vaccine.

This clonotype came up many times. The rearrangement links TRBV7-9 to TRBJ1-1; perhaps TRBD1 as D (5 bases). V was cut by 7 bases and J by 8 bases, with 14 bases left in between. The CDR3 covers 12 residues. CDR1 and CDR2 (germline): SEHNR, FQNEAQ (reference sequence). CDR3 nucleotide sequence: TGTGCCAGCACCCCTGGGGCACCCGAAGCTTTCTTT. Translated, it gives CASTPGAPEAFF.

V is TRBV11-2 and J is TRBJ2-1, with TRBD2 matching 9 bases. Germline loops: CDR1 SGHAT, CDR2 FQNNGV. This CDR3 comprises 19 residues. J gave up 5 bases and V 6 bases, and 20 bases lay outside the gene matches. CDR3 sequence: CASSYWAGGSLPANNEQFF. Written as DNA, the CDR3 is TGTGCCAGCAGTTATTGGGCGGGAGGGAGTCTCCCCGCTAACAATGAGCAGTTCTTC. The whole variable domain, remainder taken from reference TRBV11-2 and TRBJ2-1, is EAGVAQSPRYKIIEKRQSVAFWCNPISGHATLYWYQQILGQGPKLLIQFQNNGVVDDSQLPKDRFSAERLKGVDSTLKIQPAKLEDSAVYLCASSYWAGGSLPANNEQFFGPGTRLTVL.

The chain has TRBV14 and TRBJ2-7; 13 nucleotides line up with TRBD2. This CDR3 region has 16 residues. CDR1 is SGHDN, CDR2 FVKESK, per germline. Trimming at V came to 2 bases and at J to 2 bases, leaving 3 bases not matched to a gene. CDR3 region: CASSQKGLAGTYEQYF. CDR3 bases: TGTGCCAGCAGCCAAAAGGGACTAGCGGGGACCTACGAGCAGTACTTC.

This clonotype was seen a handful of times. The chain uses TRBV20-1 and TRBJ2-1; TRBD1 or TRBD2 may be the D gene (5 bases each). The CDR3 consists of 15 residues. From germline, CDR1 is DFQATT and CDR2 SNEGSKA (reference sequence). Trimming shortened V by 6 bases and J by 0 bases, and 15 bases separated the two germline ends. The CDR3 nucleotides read TGCAGTGCCAAGTCCGGGACCAGCTCCTACAATGAGCAGTTCTTC. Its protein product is CSAKSGTSSYNEQFF.

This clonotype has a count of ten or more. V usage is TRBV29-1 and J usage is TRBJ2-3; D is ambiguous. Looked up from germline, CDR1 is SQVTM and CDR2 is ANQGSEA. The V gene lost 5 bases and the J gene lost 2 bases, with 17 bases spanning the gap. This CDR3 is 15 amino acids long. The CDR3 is CSVLGGVSNTDTQYF. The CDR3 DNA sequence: TGCAGCGTTCTGGGTGGGGTGTCCAACACAGATACGCAGTATTTT.

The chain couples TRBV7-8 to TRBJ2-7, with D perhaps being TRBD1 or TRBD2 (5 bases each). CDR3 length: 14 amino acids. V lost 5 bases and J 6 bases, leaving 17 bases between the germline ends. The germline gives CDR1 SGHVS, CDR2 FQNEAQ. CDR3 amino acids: CASSPRLRDVEQYF. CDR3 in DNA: TGTGCCAGCAGCCCCCGACTCAGGGACGTCGAGCAGTACTTC. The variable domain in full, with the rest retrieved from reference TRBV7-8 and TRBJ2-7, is GAGVSQSPRYKVAKRGQDVALRCDPISGHVSLFWYQQALGQGPEFLTYFQNEAQLDKSGLPSDRFFAERPEGSVSTLKIQRTQQEDSAVYLCASSPRLRDVEQYFGPGTRLTVT.

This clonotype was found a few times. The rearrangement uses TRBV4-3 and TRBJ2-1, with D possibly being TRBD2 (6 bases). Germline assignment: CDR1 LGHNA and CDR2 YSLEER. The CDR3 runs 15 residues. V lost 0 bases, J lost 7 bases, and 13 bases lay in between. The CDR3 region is CASSQDGGVQNEQFF. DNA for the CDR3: TGCGCCAGCAGCCAAGACGGCGGGGTACAAAATGAGCAGTTCTTC.

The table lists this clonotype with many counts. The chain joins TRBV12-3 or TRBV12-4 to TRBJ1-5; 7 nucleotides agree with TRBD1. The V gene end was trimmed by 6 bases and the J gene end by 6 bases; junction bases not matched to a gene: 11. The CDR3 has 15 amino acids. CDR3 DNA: TGTGCCAGCAGCACCGGGACAGACTTCATTCAGCCCCAGCATTTT. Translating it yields CASSTGTDFIQPQHF.

The DNA for the CDR3 is TGTGCCAGCAGCTTAGGGTGGGGCACTGAAGCTTTCTTT. This gives the protein CASSLGWGTEAFF. The chain recombines TRBV7-3 with TRBJ1-1; D uncertain. Trimming took 2 bases from V and 4 from J, leaving 8 bases between them. CDR3 length: 13 amino acids. Germline CDR1 reads SGHTA; CDR2 reads FQGTGA.

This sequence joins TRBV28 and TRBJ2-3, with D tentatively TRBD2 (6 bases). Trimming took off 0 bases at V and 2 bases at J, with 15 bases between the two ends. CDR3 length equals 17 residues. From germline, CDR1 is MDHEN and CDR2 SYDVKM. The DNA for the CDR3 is TGTGCCAGCAGTTTATGGGTTGGCGGGGAGCCCACAGATACGCAGTATTTT. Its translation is CASSLWVGGEPTDTQYF.

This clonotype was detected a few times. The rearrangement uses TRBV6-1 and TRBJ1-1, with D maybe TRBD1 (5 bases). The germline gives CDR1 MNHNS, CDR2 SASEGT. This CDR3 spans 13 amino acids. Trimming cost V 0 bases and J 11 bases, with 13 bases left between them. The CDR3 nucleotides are TGTGCCAGCAGTGAAGCGGAGGGCAGGGACGCTTTCTTT. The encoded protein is CASSEAEGRDAFF.

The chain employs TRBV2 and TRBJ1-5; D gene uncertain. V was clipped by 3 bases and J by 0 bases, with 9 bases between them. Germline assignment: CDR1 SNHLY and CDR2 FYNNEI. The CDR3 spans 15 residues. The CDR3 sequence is CASSDSGVSNQPQHF. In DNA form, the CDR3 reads TGTGCCAGCAGTGACTCCGGCGTTAGCAATCAGCCCCAGCATTTT.

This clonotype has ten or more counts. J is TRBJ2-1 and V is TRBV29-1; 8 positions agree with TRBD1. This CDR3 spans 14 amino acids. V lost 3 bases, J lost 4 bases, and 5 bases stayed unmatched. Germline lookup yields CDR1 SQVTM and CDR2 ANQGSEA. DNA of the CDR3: TGCAGCGTTGATCAGGGGGCCGTATACAATGAGCAGTTCTTC. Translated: CSVDQGAVYNEQFF.

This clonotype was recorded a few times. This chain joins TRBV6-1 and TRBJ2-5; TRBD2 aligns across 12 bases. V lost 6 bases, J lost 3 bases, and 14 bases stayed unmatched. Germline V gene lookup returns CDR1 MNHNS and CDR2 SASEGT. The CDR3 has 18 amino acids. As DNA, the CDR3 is TGTGCCAGCAGCCCACGCAGACTAGCGGGAGTTATGGAAGAGACCCAGTACTTC. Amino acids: CASSPRRLAGVMEETQYF.

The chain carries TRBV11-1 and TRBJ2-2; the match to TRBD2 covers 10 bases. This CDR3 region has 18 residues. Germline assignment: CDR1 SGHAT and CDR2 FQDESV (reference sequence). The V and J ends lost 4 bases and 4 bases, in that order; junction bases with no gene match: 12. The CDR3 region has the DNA TGTGCCAGCAGCTCCACTAGGCCGGGACTAGCGCTCACCGGGGAGCTGTTTTTT. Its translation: CASSSTRPGLALTGELFF.

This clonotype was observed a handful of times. The CDR3 protein is CASSQDQGLAVTETQYF. The CDR3 nucleotides read TGCGCCAGCAGCCAAGATCAGGGACTAGCGGTAACGGAGACCCAGTACTTC. This chain links TRBV4-1 with TRBJ2-5; 11 bases align to TRBD2. The germline V gene has CDR1 MGHRA and CDR2 YSYEKL. Losses at the gene ends were 0 bases for V and 5 bases for J; bases not matched to a gene: 8. This CDR3 spans 17 amino acids.

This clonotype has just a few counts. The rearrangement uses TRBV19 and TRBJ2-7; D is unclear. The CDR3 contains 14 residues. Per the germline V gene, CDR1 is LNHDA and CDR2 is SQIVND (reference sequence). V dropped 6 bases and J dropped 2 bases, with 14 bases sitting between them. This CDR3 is CASSPSVPTYEQYF. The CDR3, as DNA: TGTGCCAGTAGCCCGTCAGTACCAACCTACGAGCAGTACTTC.

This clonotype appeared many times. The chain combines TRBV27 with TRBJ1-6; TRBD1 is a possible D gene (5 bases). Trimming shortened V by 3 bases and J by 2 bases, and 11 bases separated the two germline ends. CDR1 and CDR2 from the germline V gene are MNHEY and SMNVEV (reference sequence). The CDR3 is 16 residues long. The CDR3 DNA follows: TGTGCCAGCAGTTTGATCGGCAGGGCCTATAATTCACCCCTCCACTTT. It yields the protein CASSLIGRAYNSPLHF.

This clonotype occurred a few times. The CDR3 DNA follows: TGTGCCAGCAGCCAAGAGAACCACTTTAGGGAGACCCAGTACTTC. Its translation is CASSQENHFRETQYF. This chain links TRBV3-1 with TRBJ2-5; D not certain. The CDR3 is 15 amino acids. The germline gives CDR1 LGHDT, CDR2 YNNKEL (reference sequence). V shed 0 bases and J shed 5 bases, with 13 bases lying between them.

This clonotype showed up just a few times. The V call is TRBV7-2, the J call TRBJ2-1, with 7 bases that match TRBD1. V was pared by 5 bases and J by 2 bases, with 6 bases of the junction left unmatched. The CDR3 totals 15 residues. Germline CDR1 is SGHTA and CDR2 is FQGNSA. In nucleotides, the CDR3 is TGTGCCAGCAGCCCAACAGGGGTGGCCTACAATGAGCAGTTCTTC. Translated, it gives CASSPTGVAYNEQFF.

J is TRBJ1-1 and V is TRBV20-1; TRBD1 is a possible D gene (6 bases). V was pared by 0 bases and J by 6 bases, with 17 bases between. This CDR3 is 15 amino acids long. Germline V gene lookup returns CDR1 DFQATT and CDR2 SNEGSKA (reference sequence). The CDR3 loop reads CSARDEPDRSPEAFF. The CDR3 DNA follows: TGCAGTGCTAGAGATGAACCCGACAGGTCCCCTGAAGCTTTCTTT.

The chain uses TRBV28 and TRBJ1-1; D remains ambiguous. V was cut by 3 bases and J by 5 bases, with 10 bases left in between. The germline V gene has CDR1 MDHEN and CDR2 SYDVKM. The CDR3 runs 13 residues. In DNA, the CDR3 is TGTGCCAGCAGTTTCCTCAGTGAAACTGAAGCTTTCTTT. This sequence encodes CASSFLSETEAFF.

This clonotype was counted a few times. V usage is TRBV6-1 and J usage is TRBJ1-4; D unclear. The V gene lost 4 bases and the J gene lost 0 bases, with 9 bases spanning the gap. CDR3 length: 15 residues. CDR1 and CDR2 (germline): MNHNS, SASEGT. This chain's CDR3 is CASSATPATNEKLFF. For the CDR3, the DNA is TGTGCCAGCAGTGCCACACCGGCAACTAATGAAAAACTGTTTTTT.

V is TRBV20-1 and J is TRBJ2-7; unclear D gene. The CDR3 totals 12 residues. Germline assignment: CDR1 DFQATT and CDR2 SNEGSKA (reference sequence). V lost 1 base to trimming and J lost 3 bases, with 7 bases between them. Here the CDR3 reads CSARGDLYEQYF. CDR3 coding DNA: TGCAGTGCTAGAGGAGACCTCTACGAGCAGTACTTC.

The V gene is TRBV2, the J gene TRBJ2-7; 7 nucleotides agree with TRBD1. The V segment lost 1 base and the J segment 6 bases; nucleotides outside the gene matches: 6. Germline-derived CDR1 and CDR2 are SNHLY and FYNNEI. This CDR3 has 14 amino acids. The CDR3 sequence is CASSEGQGLGEQYF. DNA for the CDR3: TGTGCCAGCAGTGAAGGACAGGGTCTCGGCGAGCAGTACTTC. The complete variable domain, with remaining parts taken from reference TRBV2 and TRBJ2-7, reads EPEVTQTPSHQVTQMGQEVILRCVPISNHLYFYWYRQILGQKVEFLVSFYNNEISEKSEIFDDQFSVERPDGSNFTLKIRSTKLEDSAMYFCASSEGQGLGEQYFGPGTRLTVT.

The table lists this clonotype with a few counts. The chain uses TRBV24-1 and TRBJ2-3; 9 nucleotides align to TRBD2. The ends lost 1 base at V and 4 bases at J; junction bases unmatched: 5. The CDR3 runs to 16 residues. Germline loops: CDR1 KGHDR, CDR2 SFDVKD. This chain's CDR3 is CATSDFSGGKADTQYF. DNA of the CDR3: TGTGCCACCAGTGATTTTAGCGGGGGAAAAGCAGATACGCAGTATTTT.

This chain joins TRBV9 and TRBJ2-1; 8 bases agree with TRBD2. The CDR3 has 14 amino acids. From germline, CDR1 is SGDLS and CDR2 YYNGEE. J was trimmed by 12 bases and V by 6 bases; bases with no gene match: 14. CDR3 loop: CASNPGTRRNVQFF. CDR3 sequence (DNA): TGTGCCAGCAACCCCGGGACTAGGAGGAACGTGCAGTTCTTC.

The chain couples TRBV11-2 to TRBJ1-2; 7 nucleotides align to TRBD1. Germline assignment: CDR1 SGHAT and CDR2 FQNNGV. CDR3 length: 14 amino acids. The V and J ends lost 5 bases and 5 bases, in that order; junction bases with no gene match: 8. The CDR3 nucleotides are TGTGCCAGCAGCCCAGAGGACAGGCAGTATGGCTACACCTTC. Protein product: CASSPEDRQYGYTF.

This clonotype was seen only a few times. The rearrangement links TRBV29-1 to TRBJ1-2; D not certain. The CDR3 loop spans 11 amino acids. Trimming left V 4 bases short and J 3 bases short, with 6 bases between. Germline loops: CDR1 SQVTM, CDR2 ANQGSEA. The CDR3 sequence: CSVGQDYGYTF. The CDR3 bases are TGCAGCGTTGGGCAGGACTATGGCTACACCTTC.

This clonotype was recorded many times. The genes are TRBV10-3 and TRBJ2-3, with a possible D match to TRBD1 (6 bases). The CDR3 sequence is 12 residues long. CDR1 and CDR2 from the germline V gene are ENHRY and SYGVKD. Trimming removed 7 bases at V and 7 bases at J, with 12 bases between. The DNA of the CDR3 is TGTGCCATCAAGGCAGGGGATCATACGCAGTATTTT. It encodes CAIKAGDHTQYF.

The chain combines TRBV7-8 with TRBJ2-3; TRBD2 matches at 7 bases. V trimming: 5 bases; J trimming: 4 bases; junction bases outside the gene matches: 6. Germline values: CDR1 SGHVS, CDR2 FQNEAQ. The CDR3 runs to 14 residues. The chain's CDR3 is CASSPSGNSDTQYF. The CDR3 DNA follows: TGTGCCAGCAGCCCAAGCGGGAATTCAGATACGCAGTATTTT.

The chain's CDR3 is CSVLQGFGDTQYF. Written as DNA, the CDR3 is TGCAGCGTGCTACAGGGGTTTGGAGATACGCAGTATTTT. V is TRBV29-1 and J is TRBJ2-3, with 7 bases fitting TRBD1. V dropped 6 bases and J dropped 5; count of bases not matched to a gene: 8. The length of the CDR3 is 13 residues. Germline-derived CDR1 and CDR2 are SQVTM and ANQGSEA.